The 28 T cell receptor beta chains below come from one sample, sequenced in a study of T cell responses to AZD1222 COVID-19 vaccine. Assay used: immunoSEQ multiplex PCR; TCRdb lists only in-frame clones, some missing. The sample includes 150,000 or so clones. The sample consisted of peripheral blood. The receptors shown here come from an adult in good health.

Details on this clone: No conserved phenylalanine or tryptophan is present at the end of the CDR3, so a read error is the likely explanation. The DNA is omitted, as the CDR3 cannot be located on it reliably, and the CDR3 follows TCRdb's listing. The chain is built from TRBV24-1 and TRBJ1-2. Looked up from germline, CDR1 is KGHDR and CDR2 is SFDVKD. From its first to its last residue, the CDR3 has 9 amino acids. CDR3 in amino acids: CATSEAGQP.

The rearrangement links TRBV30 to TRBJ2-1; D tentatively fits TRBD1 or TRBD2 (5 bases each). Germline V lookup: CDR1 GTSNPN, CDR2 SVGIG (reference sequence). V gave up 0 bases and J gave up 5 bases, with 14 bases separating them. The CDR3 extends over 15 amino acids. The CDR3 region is CAWSVRRERNNEQFF. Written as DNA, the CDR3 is TGTGCCTGGAGTGTGCGCAGGGAGCGAAACAATGAGCAGTTCTTC.

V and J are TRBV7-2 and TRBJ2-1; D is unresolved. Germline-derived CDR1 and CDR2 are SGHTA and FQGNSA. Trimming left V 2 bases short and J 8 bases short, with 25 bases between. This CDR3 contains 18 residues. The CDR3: CASSLTPPSPLSGDEQFF. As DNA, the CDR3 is TGTGCCAGCAGCTTAACCCCCCCCTCCCCCTTAAGTGGTGATGAGCAGTTCTTC.

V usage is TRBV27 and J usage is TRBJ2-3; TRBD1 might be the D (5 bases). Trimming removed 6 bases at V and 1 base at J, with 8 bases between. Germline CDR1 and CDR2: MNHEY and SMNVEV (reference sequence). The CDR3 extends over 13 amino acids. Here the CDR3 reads CASRRGGTDTQYF. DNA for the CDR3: TGTGCCAGCAGAAGGGGCGGCACAGATACGCAGTATTTT.

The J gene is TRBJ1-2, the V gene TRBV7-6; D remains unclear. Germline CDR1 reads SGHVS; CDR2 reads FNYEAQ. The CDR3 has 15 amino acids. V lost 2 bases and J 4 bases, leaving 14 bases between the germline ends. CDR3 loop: CASSLRGRQVYGYTF. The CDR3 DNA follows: TGTGCCAGCAGCTTACGTGGGCGGCAGGTCTATGGCTACACCTTC.

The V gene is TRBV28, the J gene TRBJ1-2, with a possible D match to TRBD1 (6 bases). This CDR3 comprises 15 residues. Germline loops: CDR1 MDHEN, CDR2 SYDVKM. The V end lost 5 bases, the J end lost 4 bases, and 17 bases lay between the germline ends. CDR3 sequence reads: CASSDRQVGVYGYTF. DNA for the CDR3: TGTGCCAGCAGTGACAGACAGGTGGGGGTCTATGGCTACACCTTC.

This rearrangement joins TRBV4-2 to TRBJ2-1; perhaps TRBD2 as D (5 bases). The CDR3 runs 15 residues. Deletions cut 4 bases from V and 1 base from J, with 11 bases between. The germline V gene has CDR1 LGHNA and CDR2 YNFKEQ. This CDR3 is CASSRAEQSYNEQFF. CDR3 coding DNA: TGTGCCAGCAGCCGAGCGGAACAGTCCTACAATGAGCAGTTCTTC.

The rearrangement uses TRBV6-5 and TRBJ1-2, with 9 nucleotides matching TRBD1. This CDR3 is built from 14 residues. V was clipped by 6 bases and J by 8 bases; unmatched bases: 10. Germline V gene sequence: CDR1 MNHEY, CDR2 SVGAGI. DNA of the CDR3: TGTGCCAGCAGAAATGGACAGGGGCGCGGCGGCTACACCTTC. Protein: CASRNGQGRGGYTF.

CDR3 coding DNA: TGTGCCAGCAGTCTAGGGATGTTGGGTGGCTACACCTTC. This sequence encodes CASSLGMLGGYTF. This chain joins TRBV28 and TRBJ1-2; D is ambiguous. The CDR3 has 13 residues. From germline, CDR1 is MDHEN and CDR2 SYDVKM. V shed 5 bases and J shed 7 bases, with 14 bases lying between them.

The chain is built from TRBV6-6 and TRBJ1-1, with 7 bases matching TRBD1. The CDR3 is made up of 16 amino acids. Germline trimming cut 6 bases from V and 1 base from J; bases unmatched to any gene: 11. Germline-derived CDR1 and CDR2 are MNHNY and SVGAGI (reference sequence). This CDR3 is CASSPGQDLGNTEAFF. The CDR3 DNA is TGTGCCAGCAGCCCAGGACAGGACCTCGGGAACACTGAAGCTTTCTTT.

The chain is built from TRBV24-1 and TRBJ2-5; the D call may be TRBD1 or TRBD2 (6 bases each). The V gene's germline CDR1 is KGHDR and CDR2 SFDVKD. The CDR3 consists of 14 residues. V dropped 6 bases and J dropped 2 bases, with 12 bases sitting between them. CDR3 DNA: TGTGCCACCAGTCGGGGGCCAGGGCAAGAGACCCAGTACTTC. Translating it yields CATSRGPGQETQYF.

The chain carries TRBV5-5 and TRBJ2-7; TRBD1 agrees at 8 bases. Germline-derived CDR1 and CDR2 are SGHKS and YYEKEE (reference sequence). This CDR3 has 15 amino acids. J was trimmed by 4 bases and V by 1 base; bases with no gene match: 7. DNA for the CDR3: TGTGCCAGCAGCTTGTATGGGACAGGAGGATACGAGCAGTACTTC. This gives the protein CASSLYGTGGYEQYF.

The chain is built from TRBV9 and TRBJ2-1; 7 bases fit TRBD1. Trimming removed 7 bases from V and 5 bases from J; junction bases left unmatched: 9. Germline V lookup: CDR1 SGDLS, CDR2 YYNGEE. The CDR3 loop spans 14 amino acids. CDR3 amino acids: CASGQGDTHNEQFF. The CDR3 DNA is TGTGCCAGCGGCCAGGGGGACACTCACAATGAGCAGTTCTTC.

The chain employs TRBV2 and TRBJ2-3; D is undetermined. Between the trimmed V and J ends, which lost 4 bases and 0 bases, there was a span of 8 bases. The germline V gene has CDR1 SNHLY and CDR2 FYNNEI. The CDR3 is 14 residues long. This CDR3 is CASSASPSTDTQYF. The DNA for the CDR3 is TGTGCCAGCAGTGCTAGTCCTAGCACAGATACGCAGTATTTT. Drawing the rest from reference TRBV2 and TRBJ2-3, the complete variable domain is EPEVTQTPSHQVTQMGQEVILRCVPISNHLYFYWYRQILGQKVEFLVSFYNNEISEKSEIFDDQFSVERPDGSNFTLKIRSTKLEDSAMYFCASSASPSTDTQYFGPGTRLTVL.

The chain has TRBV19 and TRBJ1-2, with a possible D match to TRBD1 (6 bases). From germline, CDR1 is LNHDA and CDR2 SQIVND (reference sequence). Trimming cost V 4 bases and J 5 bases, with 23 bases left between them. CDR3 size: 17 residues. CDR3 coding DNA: TGTGCCAGTAGTACGGGGGGCCGGGGGATCGGAAGGTATGGCTACACCTTC. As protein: CASSTGGRGIGRYGYTF.

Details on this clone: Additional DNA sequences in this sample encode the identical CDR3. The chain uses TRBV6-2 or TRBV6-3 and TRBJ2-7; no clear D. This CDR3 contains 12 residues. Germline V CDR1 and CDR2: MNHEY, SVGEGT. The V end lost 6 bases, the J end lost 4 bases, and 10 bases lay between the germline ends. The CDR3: CASSPQWYEQYF. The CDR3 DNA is TGTGCCAGCAGCCCTCAATGGTACGAGCAGTACTTC.

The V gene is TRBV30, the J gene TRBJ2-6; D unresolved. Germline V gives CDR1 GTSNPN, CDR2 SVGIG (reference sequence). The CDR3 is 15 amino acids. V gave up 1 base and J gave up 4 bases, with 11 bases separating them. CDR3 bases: TGTGCCTGGAGTGGTATTGGATCCGGGGCCAACGTCCTGACTTTC. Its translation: CAWSGIGSGANVLTF.

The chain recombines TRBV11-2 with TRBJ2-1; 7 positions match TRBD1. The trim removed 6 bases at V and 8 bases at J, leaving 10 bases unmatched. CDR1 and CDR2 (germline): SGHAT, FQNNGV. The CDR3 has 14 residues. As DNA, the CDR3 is TGTGCCAGCAGTCCTCACCGACAGGGCGATGAGCAGTTCTTC. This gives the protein CASSPHRQGDEQFF.

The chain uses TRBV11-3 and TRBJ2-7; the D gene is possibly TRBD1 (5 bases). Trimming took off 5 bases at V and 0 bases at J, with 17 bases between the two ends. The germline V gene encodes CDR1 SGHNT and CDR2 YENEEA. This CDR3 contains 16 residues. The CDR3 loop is CASSPGWQTTSYEQYF. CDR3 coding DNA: TGTGCCAGCAGCCCAGGGTGGCAGACAACCTCCTACGAGCAGTACTTC. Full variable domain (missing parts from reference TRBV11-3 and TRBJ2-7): EAGVVQSPRYKIIEKKQPVAFWCNPISGHNTLYWYLQNLGQGPELLIRYENEEAVDDSQLPKDRFSAERLKGVDSTLKIQPAELGDSAVYLCASSPGWQTTSYEQYFGPGTRLTVT.

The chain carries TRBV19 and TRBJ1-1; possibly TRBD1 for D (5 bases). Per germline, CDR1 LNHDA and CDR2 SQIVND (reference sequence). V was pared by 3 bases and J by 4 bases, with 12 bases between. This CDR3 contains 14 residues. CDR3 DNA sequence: TGTGCCAGTAGTATGGATACAGGTGGCACTGAAGCTTTCTTT. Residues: CASSMDTGGTEAFF.

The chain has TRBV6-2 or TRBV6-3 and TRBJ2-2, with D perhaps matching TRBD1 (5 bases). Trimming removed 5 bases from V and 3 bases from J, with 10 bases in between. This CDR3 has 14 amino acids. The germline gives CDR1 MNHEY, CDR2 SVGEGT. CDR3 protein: CASSELGDTGELFF. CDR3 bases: TGTGCCAGCAGTGAGCTAGGGGACACCGGGGAGCTGTTTTTT.

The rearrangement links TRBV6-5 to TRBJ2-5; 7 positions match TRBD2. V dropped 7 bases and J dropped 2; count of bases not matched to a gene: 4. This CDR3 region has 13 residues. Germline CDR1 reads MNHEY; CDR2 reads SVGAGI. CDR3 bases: TGTGCCAGCACTCCGGGGGGTCAAGAGACCCAGTACTTC. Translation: CASTPGGQETQYF.

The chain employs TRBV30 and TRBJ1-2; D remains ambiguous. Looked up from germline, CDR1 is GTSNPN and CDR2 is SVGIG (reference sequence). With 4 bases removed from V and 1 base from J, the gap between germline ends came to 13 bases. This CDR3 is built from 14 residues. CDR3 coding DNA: TGTGCCTGGACCCCACGCCGGGTTAACTATGGCTACACCTTC. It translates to CAWTPRRVNYGYTF.

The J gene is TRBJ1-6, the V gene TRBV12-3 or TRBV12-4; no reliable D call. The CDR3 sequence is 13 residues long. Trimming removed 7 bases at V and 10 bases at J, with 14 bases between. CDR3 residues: CASKGSRLSPLHF. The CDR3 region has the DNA TGTGCCAGCAAGGGCAGCCGGCTGTCACCCCTCCACTTT.

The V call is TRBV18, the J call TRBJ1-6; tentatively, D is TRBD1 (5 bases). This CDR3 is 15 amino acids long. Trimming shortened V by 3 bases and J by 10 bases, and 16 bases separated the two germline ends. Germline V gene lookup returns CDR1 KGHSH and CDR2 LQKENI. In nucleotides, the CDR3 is TGTGCCAGCTCACCTGGAAGGGGTGAAACCTCACCCCTCCACTTT. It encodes CASSPGRGETSPLHF.

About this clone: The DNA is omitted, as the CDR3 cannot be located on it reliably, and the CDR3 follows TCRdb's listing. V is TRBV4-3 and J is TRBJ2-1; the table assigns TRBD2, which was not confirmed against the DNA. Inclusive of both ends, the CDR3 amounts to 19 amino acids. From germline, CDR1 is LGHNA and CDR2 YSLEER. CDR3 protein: CASSQGGITVLRGLNEQFF.

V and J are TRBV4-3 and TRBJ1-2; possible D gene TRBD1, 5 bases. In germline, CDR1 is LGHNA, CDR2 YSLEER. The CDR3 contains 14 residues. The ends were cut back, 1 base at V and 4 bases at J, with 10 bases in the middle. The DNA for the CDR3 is TGCGCCAGCAGCCAAGGAGGGGATCCCTATGGCTACACCTTC. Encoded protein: CASSQGGDPYGYTF.

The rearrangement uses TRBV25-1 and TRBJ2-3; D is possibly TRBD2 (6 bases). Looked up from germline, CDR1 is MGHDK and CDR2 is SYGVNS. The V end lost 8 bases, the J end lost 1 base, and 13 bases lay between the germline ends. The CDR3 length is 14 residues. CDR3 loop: CASGTEGGTDTQYF. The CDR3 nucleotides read TGTGCCAGCGGGACGGAGGGAGGCACAGATACGCAGTATTTT.